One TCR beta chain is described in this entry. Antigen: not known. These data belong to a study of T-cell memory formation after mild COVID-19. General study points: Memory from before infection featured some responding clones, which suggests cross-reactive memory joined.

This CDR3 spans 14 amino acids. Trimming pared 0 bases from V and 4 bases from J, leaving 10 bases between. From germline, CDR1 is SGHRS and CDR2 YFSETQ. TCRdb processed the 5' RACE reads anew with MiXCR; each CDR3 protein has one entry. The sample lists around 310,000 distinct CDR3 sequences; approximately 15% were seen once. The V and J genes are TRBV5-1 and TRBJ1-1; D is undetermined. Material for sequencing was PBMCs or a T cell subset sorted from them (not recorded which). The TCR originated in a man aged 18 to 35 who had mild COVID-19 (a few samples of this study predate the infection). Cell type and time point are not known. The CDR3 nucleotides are TGCGCCAGCAGCTTGGGTCCCAGCCCCACTGAAGCTTTCTTT. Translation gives CASSLGPSPTEAFF.